The 27 T cell receptor beta chains below were found in one sample sequenced in a study of blood T cell repertoires in COVID-19. TCRdb keeps only in-frame clones here, not all; method: immunoSEQ multiplex PCR. The data hold roughly 250,000 clones, with approximately 81% observed a single time. The material sequenced was peripheral blood. The receptors derive from a woman aged 55-75 years with active or convalescent COVID-19.

The chain combines TRBV7-3 with TRBJ1-2; D not certain. From germline, CDR1 is SGHTA and CDR2 FQGTGA. The CDR3 is 20 amino acids. V lost 5 bases, J lost 8 bases, and 36 bases lay in between. The CDR3 coding sequence is TGTGCCAGCAGCCCCCTCGGGGTGTTCCTATCGTGGGTTTGGGAAATCGGCTACACCTTC. Its protein product is CASSPLGVFLSWVWEIGYTF.

The chain couples TRBV10-3 to TRBJ1-1, with 8 bases aligning to TRBD1. V lost 8 bases to trimming and J lost 5 bases; unmatched junction nucleotides: 13. The CDR3 length is 15 residues. Looked up from germline, CDR1 is ENHRY and CDR2 is SYGVKD. The CDR3 spells CAIRDAGGVGTEAFF. The CDR3 DNA follows: TGTGCCATCCGGGACGCAGGGGGCGTGGGAACTGAAGCTTTCTTT.

The chain links TRBV25-1 to TRBJ2-3, with D possibly being TRBD2 (5 bases). Looked up from germline, CDR1 is MGHDK and CDR2 is SYGVNS. The CDR3 extends over 17 amino acids. The V and J ends lost 3 bases and 0 bases respectively, with 16 bases between them. CDR3 DNA sequence: TGTGCCAGCAGTGACTCCCTCGGCGGGTCTAGCACAGATACGCAGTATTTT. This codes for CASSDSLGGSSTDTQYF.

This clone was seen only once. The chain couples TRBV14 to TRBJ2-5, with D unresolved. The V end lost 0 bases, the J end lost 1 base, and 6 bases lay between the germline ends. The CDR3 covers 14 residues. In germline, CDR1 is SGHDN, CDR2 FVKESK. CDR3 loop: CASSQELTQETQYF. CDR3 bases: TGTGCCAGCAGCCAAGAGCTAACCCAAGAGACCCAGTACTTC.

The chain couples TRBV19 to TRBJ2-5; TRBD1 agrees at 9 bases. The CDR3 extends over 14 amino acids. Germline-derived CDR1 and CDR2 are LNHDA and SQIVND (reference sequence). The junction had 3 bases not matched to a gene; V was cut back by 4 bases and J by 3 bases. Here the CDR3 DNA reads TGTGCCAGTAGTAGCCGGACAGGGGAAGAGACCCAGTACTTC. Its translation: CASSSRTGEETQYF.

In nucleotides, the CDR3 is TGTGCCAGCAGCCGAGACAGGGACGGCACCATATATTTT. Protein: CASSRDRDGTIYF. The chain carries TRBV5-4 and TRBJ1-3; 7 bases are shared with TRBD1. This CDR3 region has 13 residues. V lost 4 bases, J lost 9 bases, and 7 bases stayed unmatched. The germline V gene encodes CDR1 SGHNT and CDR2 YYREEE (reference sequence).

This clone occurred many times. The rearrangement links TRBV5-5 to TRBJ1-2, with unresolved D. The V end lost 3 bases, the J end lost 8 bases, and 11 bases lay between the germline ends. CDR1 is SGHKS, CDR2 YYEKEE, per germline (reference sequence). The CDR3 covers 12 residues. CDR3 in amino acids: CASSSGVGGYTF. CDR3 bases: TGTGCCAGCAGCTCCGGGGTGGGCGGCTACACCTTC.

The rearrangement joins TRBV6-5 to TRBJ2-3, with 7 bases matching TRBD2. With 6 bases clipped from V and 1 base from J, the junction kept 1 base outside the gene matches. Germline V gene sequence: CDR1 MNHEY, CDR2 SVGAGI. The CDR3 contains 13 residues. CDR3 sequence reads: CASRSGGTDTQYF. CDR3 DNA: TGTGCCAGCAGAAGCGGGGGCACAGATACGCAGTATTTT.

This clone was seen more than once but under ten times. The chain couples TRBV11-2 to TRBJ2-7; 11 positions match TRBD2. J lost 5 bases, V lost 2 bases, and 2 bases had no gene match. The length of the CDR3 is 14 residues. Looked up from germline, CDR1 is SGHAT and CDR2 is FQNNGV. In DNA, the CDR3 is TGTGCCAGCAGCTTACTAGCGGGGGGACACGAGCAGTACTTC. This gives the protein CASSLLAGGHEQYF.

This clone was recorded a few times. The CDR3 is CASSQSLQGTYGYTF. CDR3 nucleotide sequence: TGTGCCAGCAGCCAGTCCTTACAGGGAACTTATGGCTACACCTTC. The chain has TRBV7-9 and TRBJ1-2; D possibly corresponds to TRBD1 (6 bases). CDR1 is SEHNR, CDR2 FQNEAQ, per germline (reference sequence). V gave up 5 bases and J gave up 5 bases, with 18 bases separating them. This CDR3 region has 15 residues.

V gene TRBV30 combines with J gene TRBJ1-2, with TRBD1 as a possible D gene (5 bases). CDR1 and CDR2 (germline): GTSNPN, SVGIG (reference sequence). V lost 0 bases to trimming and J lost 8 bases, with 16 bases between them. The CDR3 extends over 14 amino acids. The CDR3 region is CAWSVNTQAGGYTF. As DNA, the CDR3 is TGTGCCTGGAGTGTAAATACACAGGCGGGAGGCTACACCTTC.

The V gene is TRBV28, the J gene TRBJ2-2, with D tentatively TRBD1 (6 bases). V lost 6 bases and J 2 bases, leaving 10 bases between the germline ends. CDR1 is MDHEN and CDR2 is SYDVKM in the germline V gene. The CDR3 length is 14 residues. The CDR3 is CASRQGINTGELFF. CDR3 DNA: TGTGCCAGCAGACAGGGCATAAACACCGGGGAGCTGTTTTTT.

This clone was detected a few times. This sequence joins TRBV24-1 and TRBJ1-2; D call uncertain. V lost 0 bases and J lost 8, with 9 bases in between. This CDR3 has 13 amino acids. CDR1 and CDR2 from the germline V gene are KGHDR and SFDVKD. Here the CDR3 DNA reads TGTGCCACCAGTGATTTGGGTCTTCGGGGCTACACCTTC. It encodes CATSDLGLRGYTF.

V gene TRBV5-1 combines with J gene TRBJ1-1; 7 nucleotides align to TRBD1. This CDR3 is 15 amino acids long. Germline V CDR1 and CDR2: SGHRS, YFSETQ. With V trimmed by 4 bases and J by 5 bases, 11 bases remained unmatched. CDR3 DNA: TGCGCCAGCAGCCCGAGCTACAGGGGATTGACTGAAGCTTTCTTT. This sequence encodes CASSPSYRGLTEAFF.

The genes are TRBV10-1 and TRBJ1-5; D is unresolved. Trimming removed 10 bases from V and 4 bases from J, with 14 bases in between. This CDR3 comprises 13 residues. Per the germline V gene, CDR1 is WNHNN and CDR2 is SYGVQD (reference sequence). CDR3 protein: CATSEGGNQPQHF. In DNA, the CDR3 is TGCGCCACCTCAGAGGGTGGAAATCAGCCCCAGCATTTT.

The genes are TRBV7-2 and TRBJ2-1; tentative D call: TRBD1 (5 bases). V lost 2 bases to trimming and J lost 8 bases, with 10 bases between them. CDR1 is SGHTA and CDR2 is FQGNSA in the germline V gene. The CDR3 contains 13 residues. The CDR3 loop reads CASSLSGIDEQFF. The CDR3 DNA reads TGTGCCAGCAGCTTATCAGGGATCGATGAGCAGTTCTTC.

The chain has TRBV30 and TRBJ1-6; D gene unclear. V was trimmed by 0 bases and J by 10 bases, leaving 13 bases between them. This CDR3 is built from 14 residues. CDR1 is GTSNPN and CDR2 is SVGIG in the germline V gene (reference sequence). CDR3 sequence: CAWSVPQEWSPLHF. The DNA of the CDR3 is TGTGCCTGGAGTGTACCCCAGGAATGGTCACCCCTCCACTTT. Full variable domain (remainder filled in from reference TRBV30 and TRBJ1-6): SQTIHQWPATLVQPVGSPLSLECTVEGTSNPNLYWYRQAAGRGLQLLFYSVGIGQISSEVPQNLSASRPQDRQFILSSKKLLLSDSGFYLCAWSVPQEWSPLHFGNGTRLTVT.

The rearrangement uses TRBV18 and TRBJ1-2, with D perhaps TRBD1 (5 bases). This CDR3 has 13 amino acids. V lost 2 bases to trimming and J lost 1 base, with 5 bases between them. The V gene's germline CDR1 is KGHSH and CDR2 LQKENI. CDR3 amino acids: CASSPDSNYGYTF. The CDR3 coding sequence is TGTGCCAGCTCACCAGACAGTAACTATGGCTACACCTTC. Based on the CDR3 plus reference TRBV18 and TRBJ1-2, the full variable domain is NAGVMQNPRHLVRRRGQEARLRCSPMKGHSHVYWYRQLPEEGLKFMVYLQKENIIDESGMPKERFSAEFPKEGPSILRIQQVVRGDSAAYFCASSPDSNYGYTFGSGTRLTVV.

This clone was picked up one time. CDR3 bases: TGTGCCACCAGTGAACTATTGCGTAATGAAAAACTGTTTTTT. As protein: CATSELLRNEKLFF. The chain is built from TRBV24-1 and TRBJ1-4, with D hard to call. CDR1 and CDR2 from the germline V gene are KGHDR and SFDVKD. The CDR3 loop spans 14 amino acids. V lost 4 bases, J lost 4 bases, and 9 bases lay in between.

The V and J genes are TRBV18 and TRBJ2-7; TRBD2 is a possible D gene (5 bases). Trimming removed 3 bases from V and 2 bases from J, with 11 bases in between. The CDR3 spans 14 residues. Germline-derived CDR1 and CDR2 are KGHSH and LQKENI. This CDR3 is CASSPPGIAYEQYF. Written as DNA, the CDR3 is TGTGCCAGCTCACCTCCCGGGATCGCCTACGAGCAGTACTTC.

The V gene is TRBV6-5, the J gene TRBJ1-4; D is undetermined. The CDR3 length is 15 residues. The V and J ends lost 5 bases and 0 bases respectively, with 10 bases between them. From germline, CDR1 is MNHEY and CDR2 SVGAGI. CDR3 nucleotides: TGTGCCAGCAGTACAGAGTTTGCAACTAATGAAAAACTGTTTTTT. Its translation is CASSTEFATNEKLFF.

Concerning this clone itself: The junction departs from germline at one end; a sequencing error may be responsible. The V gene is TRBV2, the J gene TRBJ1-4; D perhaps matches TRBD1 (6 bases). CDR1 is SNHLY and CDR2 is FYNNEI in the germline V gene. The CDR3 extends over 14 amino acids. The CDR3 protein is CASREGGLGEKLFF. CDR3 nucleotides: TGTGCCAGCAGAGAAGGGGGGCTGGGGGAAAAACTGTTTTTT.

Points on this clone: One end of the junction fails to match germline, which may point to a read error. The CDR3 DNA reads as TGTGCCAGCAGCTCAGGTCCACGGACAGGAGGGCATTTT. This sequence encodes CASSSGPRTGGHF. The chain is built from TRBV7-2 and TRBJ1-3; 7 positions agree with TRBD1. The CDR3 totals 13 residues. Germline lookup yields CDR1 SGHTA and CDR2 FQGNSA.

V and J are TRBV11-3 and TRBJ1-4; D may be TRBD1 (5 bases). Germline CDR1 is SGHNT and CDR2 is YENEEA. The CDR3 has 14 amino acids. Trimming took off 5 bases at V and 4 bases at J, with 11 bases between the two ends. The CDR3 region is CASSPDSNNEKLFF. For the CDR3, the DNA is TGTGCCAGCAGCCCCGACAGCAATAATGAAAAACTGTTTTTT.

The chain combines TRBV18 with TRBJ2-5; 9 bases match TRBD1. Germline V gene lookup returns CDR1 KGHSH and CDR2 LQKENI. The V and J ends lost 2 bases and 5 bases, in that order; junction bases with no gene match: 6. The CDR3 has 15 amino acids. CDR3 nucleotide sequence: TGTGCCAGCTCACCAAAAACAGGGGGCCGGGAGACCCAGTACTTC. Protein product: CASSPKTGGRETQYF.

The chain links TRBV2 to TRBJ1-5, with D hard to call. Germline CDR1 reads SNHLY; CDR2 reads FYNNEI. Trimming removed 7 bases from V and 3 bases from J, with 19 bases in between. This CDR3 has 16 residues. In DNA form, the CDR3 reads TGTGCCAGCAACAGAGAAACCGCAGTTCCCAATCAGCCCCAGCATTTT. Protein: CASNRETAVPNQPQHF.

This chain's CDR3 is CASSFGGGRYEQYF. DNA of the CDR3: TGTGCCAGCAGTTTTGGGGGGGGTCGCTACGAGCAGTACTTC. The gene calls are TRBV27 and TRBJ2-7, with 7 bases identical to TRBD2. The J segment lost 3 bases and the V segment lost 3 bases, leaving 5 bases of the junction unmatched. Germline V lookup: CDR1 MNHEY, CDR2 SMNVEV (reference sequence). This CDR3 is 14 amino acids long.